Sequencing of this TCR beta chain was carried out in a study of CD8 T cells in ankylosing spondylitis. Findings and limits, study-wide: Earlier authors reported some of these motif variants in reactive arthritis synovial fluid and blood. The study identified a TCR beta motif of under ten highly homologous variants that appeared characteristic of ankylosing spondylitis blood. The authors reported significant enrichment of disease-linked clones in matched ankylosing spondylitis synovial fluid.

The TCR beta libraries were generated through quantitative 5'-RACE incorporating molecular barcodes. TCRdb passed the 5' RACE reads through MiXCR, listing each CDR3 protein once. The data show fewer than 550,000 distinct CDR3 sequences, roughly 5.3% seen once. Germline V gene data show CDR1 as DFQATT and CDR2 as SNEGSKA (reference sequence). This CDR3 has 14 residues. V was cut by 0 bases and J by 3 bases, with 11 bases left in between. This clonotype was detected ten times or more. What it binds is unknown. The clonotype originates from a male donor with ankylosing spondylitis. Sequenced sample: blood, either unsorted or a sorted T cell fraction (not recorded which). This chain joins TRBV20-1 and TRBJ2-5; D remains unclear. CDR3 in DNA: TGCAGTGCTAGAGATAGAACAGCAGAAGAGACCCAGTACTTC. Its translation is CSARDRTAEETQYF.